The 13 T cell receptor beta chains below come from one sample, sequenced in a study of T cells after posttransplantation cyclophosphamide. Profiled with immunoSEQ multiplex PCR; TCRdb holds only in-frame clones, not every one. Of tens of thousands of clones listed, just over 90% are singletons. The sequenced sample was PBMCs. The receptors were gathered from a woman aged 25 to 39 in good health and a related stem cell transplant donor.

The V and J genes are TRBV6-5 and TRBJ1-2; 10 bases map to TRBD1. Germline V gene sequence: CDR1 MNHEY, CDR2 SVGAGI. The CDR3 is 14 residues long. The trim removed 2 bases at V and 6 bases at J, leaving 3 bases unmatched. The CDR3 loop reads CASSYQTGGNGYTF. In nucleotides, the CDR3 is TGTGCCAGCAGTTACCAGACAGGGGGCAATGGCTACACCTTC.

This clone was detected once. The gene calls are TRBV7-9 and TRBJ2-3; D might be TRBD1 (6 bases). CDR3 length: 15 residues. Deletions cut 4 bases from V and 6 bases from J, with 17 bases between. Germline V gene sequence: CDR1 SEHNR, CDR2 FQNEAQ (reference sequence). CDR3 in DNA: TGTGCCAGCAGCTCGGGACACCACCGTGGCGATACGCAGTATTTT. The encoded protein is CASSSGHHRGDTQYF. The variable domain in full, with the rest retrieved from reference TRBV7-9 and TRBJ2-3, is DTGVSQNPRHKITKRGQNVTFRCDPISEHNRLYWYRQTLGQGPEFLTYFQNEAQLEKSRLLSDRFSAERPKGSFSTLEIQRTEQGDSAMYLCASSSGHHRGDTQYFGPGTRLTVL.

The gene calls are TRBV6-1 and TRBJ1-6; D is undetermined. The CDR3 runs 12 residues. The germline gives CDR1 MNHNS, CDR2 SASEGT. V was trimmed by 3 bases and J by 7 bases, leaving 4 bases between them. The DNA for the CDR3 is TGTGCCAGCAGTGATAGAAATTCACCCCTCCACTTT. Residues: CASSDRNSPLHF.

V is TRBV10-3 and J is TRBJ2-1; D ambiguous. CDR1 is ENHRY, CDR2 SYGVKD, per germline. With 10 bases removed from V and 0 bases from J, the gap between germline ends came to 10 bases. This CDR3 is 13 amino acids long. CDR3 residues: CATEANSYNEQFF. CDR3 DNA sequence: TGTGCCACCGAGGCCAACTCCTACAATGAGCAGTTCTTC.

This clone was observed a single time. The chain couples TRBV4-2 to TRBJ2-3; 11 nucleotides align to TRBD2. CDR3 length: 18 residues. Germline values: CDR1 LGHNA, CDR2 YNFKEQ. After removal of 0 bases from V and 2 bases from J, the junction contained 7 bases not matched to a gene. This chain's CDR3 is CASSQEPASGGNTDTQYF. CDR3 DNA sequence: TGTGCCAGCAGCCAAGAACCGGCTAGCGGGGGGAACACAGATACGCAGTATTTT.

This chain uses TRBV7-6 with TRBJ1-1, with a possible D match to TRBD1 (5 bases). CDR3 length equals 15 residues. V gave up 5 bases and J gave up 0 bases, with 13 bases separating them. Germline loops: CDR1 SGHVS, CDR2 FNYEAQ. The CDR3, as DNA: TGTGCCAGCAGCCCCGGGCCGGGGGTGAACACTGAAGCTTTCTTT. This codes for CASSPGPGVNTEAFF.

Concerning this clone itself: A much larger clone lies one base from this, so it may be a read error. The V and J genes are TRBV6-1 and TRBJ2-5; D might be TRBD1 (6 bases). Germline-derived CDR1 and CDR2 are MNHNS and SASEGT. The CDR3 length is 15 residues. CDR3 in amino acids: CASSEYQGSSEAQYF. DNA for the CDR3: TGTGCCAGCAGTGAATATCAGGGGTCGTCAGAGGCCCAGTACTTC.

V is TRBV5-1 and J is TRBJ1-1; TRBD1 matches at 7 bases. Germline loops: CDR1 SGHRS, CDR2 YFSETQ. J was trimmed by 0 bases and V by 4 bases; bases with no gene match: 9. The CDR3 spans 16 residues. CDR3 bases: TGCGCCAGCAGCGACAGGGACAGAGGAATGAACACTGAAGCTTTCTTT. Translating gives CASSDRDRGMNTEAFF.

V and J are TRBV6-1 and TRBJ1-4; 8 bases align to TRBD1. The CDR3 sequence is 15 residues long. With V trimmed by 3 bases and J by 3 bases, 3 bases remained unmatched. Germline CDR1 reads MNHNS; CDR2 reads SASEGT. DNA of the CDR3: TGTGCCAGCAGTGAGCAGGGGGCAGCTAATGAAAAACTGTTTTTT. Its protein is CASSEQGAANEKLFF.

Written as DNA, the CDR3 is TGTGCCAGCAGCGGGGGACAGGTGAACACCGGGGAGCTGTTTTTT. As protein: CASSGGQVNTGELFF. This chain links TRBV9 with TRBJ2-2; 8 nucleotides match TRBD1. The CDR3 has 15 residues. Looked up from germline, CDR1 is SGDLS and CDR2 is YYNGEE. Trimming at V came to 3 bases and at J to 1 base, leaving 2 bases not matched to a gene.

The rearrangement joins TRBV5-1 to TRBJ1-6; 7 bases agree with TRBD1. The germline gives CDR1 SGHRS, CDR2 YFSETQ. The trim removed 4 bases at V and 4 bases at J, leaving 14 bases unmatched. The CDR3 length is 18 residues. This CDR3 is CASSLGTALGGYNSPLHF. The CDR3 DNA sequence: TGCGCCAGCAGCCTGGGGACAGCCCTAGGGGGATATAATTCACCCCTCCACTTT.

The chain employs TRBV30 and TRBJ1-1; 8 bases match TRBD1. Trimming took 2 bases from V and 9 from J; bases not matched to a gene: 5. This CDR3 is 12 amino acids long. Germline CDR1 GTSNPN, CDR2 SVGIG (reference sequence). The CDR3 loop is CAWSYQGAKAFF. CDR3 nucleotides: TGTGCCTGGAGTTATCAGGGGGCCAAAGCTTTCTTT.

This clone was recorded only once. CDR3: CASSPSTPLQETQYF. CDR3 nucleotide sequence: TGTGCCAGCAGCCCTAGTACCCCGCTCCAAGAGACCCAGTACTTC. The rearrangement joins TRBV13 to TRBJ2-5; D remains ambiguous. Germline V gives CDR1 PRHDT, CDR2 FYEKMQ (reference sequence). V was trimmed by 5 bases and J by 1 base, leaving 14 bases between them. CDR3 length: 15 amino acids.